This T cell receptor (beta chain) was documented in a study of read filtering for tumor transcriptome and immune sequencing. Turning to the study itself: Mean patient age was about 66 years, range about 45 to 90; around 17 male, about 15 female. DNase treatment preceded whole-transcriptome library preparation.

This library used about 400 ng RNA and molecular barcoded adaptors spanning alpha/delta and beta/gamma chains. TCRdb itself ran the reads through MiXCR, one entry per CDR3 protein. The sample consists of some 50,000 distinct CDR3 sequences, less than 20% of them appearing once. CDR3 size: 17 residues. Looked up from germline, CDR1 is MNHNS and CDR2 is SASEGT. Trimming removed 6 bases from V and 3 bases from J; junction bases left unmatched: 11. The table lists this clonotype with many counts. Its antigen is currently unknown. Overall study results and limits: The CD138-negative fraction was mixed bone marrow immune cells, not pure T cells.

The material sequenced was a population of CD138-negative cells sorted from bone marrow. The receptor was isolated from a donor aged 40 or older with multiple myeloma. The chain employs TRBV6-1 and TRBJ2-3, with 11 bases lining up with TRBD1. CDR3: CASRSIPGTGGTDTQYF. Here the CDR3 DNA reads TGTGCCAGCAGGTCCATACCCGGGACAGGGGGAACAGATACGCAGTATTTT.